What follows are 25 T cell receptor beta chains derived from one specimen sequenced in a study of T cell responses to AZD1222 COVID-19 vaccine. Produced via immunoSEQ multiplex PCR; TCRdb's table is partial and in-frame only. In the table there are 70,000 to 80,000 clones, over 70% of which are singletons. The specimen comprised peripheral blood, sampled 28 days after the second AZD1222 dose. These TCRs come from an adult who received the AZD1222 COVID-19 vaccine.

This chain joins TRBV27 and TRBJ1-6; a weak D match, TRBD1 (5 bases). Trimming took off 1 base at V and 10 bases at J, with 14 bases between the two ends. Germline V gene sequence: CDR1 MNHEY, CDR2 SMNVEV (reference sequence). The CDR3 loop spans 15 amino acids. This CDR3 reads CASSLYGGPRSPLHF. The CDR3 coding sequence is TGTGCCAGCAGTTTATATGGGGGTCCACGGTCACCCCTCCACTTT.

This clone is classed as medium-sized. The V call is TRBV19, the J call TRBJ2-7, with TRBD1 matching 10 bases. Germline V gene sequence: CDR1 LNHDA, CDR2 SQIVND (reference sequence). The CDR3 extends over 14 amino acids. Losses at the gene ends were 7 bases for V and 3 bases for J; bases not matched to a gene: 6. Written as DNA, the CDR3 is TGTGCCAGTACCCCGACAGGGGGCATCTACGAGCAGTACTTC. Encoded protein: CASTPTGGIYEQYF.

The chain employs TRBV5-1 and TRBJ1-3; D not resolved. CDR1 is SGHRS, CDR2 YFSETQ, per germline. Trimming stripped 4 bases from V and 4 bases from J, with 12 bases between. This CDR3 region has 14 residues. The CDR3 coding sequence is TGCGCCAGCAGCCCCCGGGGAGGGGGAAACACCATATATTTT. It translates to CASSPRGGGNTIYF.

This sequence joins TRBV7-2 and TRBJ2-4; D is possibly TRBD1 (6 bases). V gave up 5 bases and J gave up 9 bases, with 17 bases separating them. Germline V gene lookup returns CDR1 SGHTA and CDR2 FQGNSA. The length of the CDR3 is 14 residues. For the CDR3, the DNA is TGTGCCAGCAGCCCTGGTACAGGGCAGGTCATTCAGTACTTC. Its translation is CASSPGTGQVIQYF. Full variable domain (remainder filled in from reference TRBV7-2 and TRBJ2-4): GAGVSQSPSNKVTEKGKDVELRCDPISGHTALYWYRQSLGQGLEFLIYFQGNSAPDKSGLPSDRFSAERTGGSVSTLTIQRTQQEDSAVYLCASSPGTGQVIQYFGAGTRLSVL.

The rearrangement uses TRBV12-3 or TRBV12-4 and TRBJ1-5, with D unresolved. Trimming shortened V by 7 bases and J by 3 bases, and 10 bases separated the two germline ends. The CDR3 loop spans 13 amino acids. The CDR3 DNA reads TGTGCCAGCACAGCGGAACCCAATCAGCCCCAGCATTTT. Its translation is CASTAEPNQPQHF.

The J gene is TRBJ2-3, the V gene TRBV5-1; possibly TRBD1 for D (5 bases). The germline V gene encodes CDR1 SGHRS and CDR2 YFSETQ. The CDR3 length is 13 residues. Trimming removed 2 bases from V and 6 bases from J, with 10 bases in between. Here the CDR3 DNA reads TGCGCCAGCAGCTTAGTAGGGGATGATACGCAGTATTTT. This sequence encodes CASSLVGDDTQYF.

V usage is TRBV11-2 and J usage is TRBJ1-6; 9 bases match TRBD1. The CDR3 length is 14 residues. Germline V gene lookup returns CDR1 SGHAT and CDR2 FQNNGV. The V and J ends lost 3 bases and 7 bases, in that order; junction bases with no gene match: 1. CDR3 loop: CASSFGQGNSPLHF. In DNA, the CDR3 is TGTGCCAGCAGCTTCGGACAGGGGAATTCACCCCTCCACTTT.

This chain uses TRBV6-5 with TRBJ1-5; weak D call: TRBD1 (6 bases). Germline CDR1 MNHEY, CDR2 SVGAGI. V lost 6 bases, J lost 1 base, and 10 bases lay in between. The length of the CDR3 is 14 residues. CDR3 protein: CASSRDTSNQPQHF. The CDR3 DNA follows: TGTGCCAGCAGCCGGGACACCAGCAATCAGCCCCAGCATTTT.

The chain uses TRBV28 and TRBJ2-3, with D unresolved. V was pared by 3 bases and J by 4 bases, with 35 bases between. Germline loops: CDR1 MDHEN, CDR2 SYDVKM. This CDR3 has 22 residues. The CDR3 loop is CASSFPLAPLVDHRALADTQYF. CDR3 in DNA: TGTGCCAGCAGTTTTCCATTAGCCCCCCTTGTTGACCATAGAGCTTTGGCAGATACGCAGTATTTT.

The chain uses TRBV7-2 and TRBJ2-1; 8 nucleotides agree with TRBD2. The CDR3 spans 16 residues. The junction had 7 bases not matched to a gene; V was cut back by 0 bases and J by 6 bases. Germline-derived CDR1 and CDR2 are SGHTA and FQGNSA. DNA for the CDR3: TGTGCCAGCAGCTTAGCAGGACCCCGGGGGGGCAATGAGCAGTTCTTC. Translating gives CASSLAGPRGGNEQFF.

This clone showed up just a few times. The rearrangement uses TRBV5-6 and TRBJ2-6; maybe TRBD2 (5 bases). With 1 base removed from V and 1 base from J, the gap between germline ends came to 9 bases. Germline assignment: CDR1 SGHDT and CDR2 YYEEEE. The CDR3 is 16 amino acids. CDR3 DNA: TGTGCCAGCAGCTTGTCCCGGGGATCTGGGGCCAACGTCCTGACTTTC. This translates into CASSLSRGSGANVLTF.

The chain has TRBV10-3 and TRBJ2-2; a weak D match, TRBD2 (5 bases). Germline values: CDR1 ENHRY, CDR2 SYGVKD. CDR3 length equals 13 residues. V lost 6 bases and J lost 4, with 9 bases in between. CDR3 sequence reads: CAISLGVTGELFF. For the CDR3, the DNA is TGTGCCATCAGCCTCGGGGTCACCGGGGAGCTGTTTTTT.

The V gene is TRBV2, the J gene TRBJ1-6, with 8 bases aligning to TRBD1. The germline V gene encodes CDR1 SNHLY and CDR2 FYNNEI. The CDR3 loop spans 15 amino acids. Losses at the gene ends were 6 bases for V and 9 bases for J; bases not matched to a gene: 10. The CDR3 reads CASRDGTGLSSPLHF. The DNA for the CDR3 is TGTGCCAGCAGAGACGGGACAGGTCTCAGTTCACCCCTCCACTTT.

The J gene is TRBJ2-5, the V gene TRBV3-1 (or the pseudogene TRBV3-2); D could derive from TRBD1 or TRBD2 (6 bases each). The CDR3 is 15 amino acids. From germline, CDR1 is LGHDT and CDR2 YNNKEL (reference sequence). The V end was cut by 4 bases, the J end by 6 bases, with 18 bases between. The CDR3 coding sequence is TGTGCCAGCAGCCCGGCCGGGGGCGACGGGAAGACCCAGTACTTC. Its translation is CASSPAGGDGKTQYF.

The J gene is TRBJ1-1, the V gene TRBV6-2 or TRBV6-3; a possible D gene is TRBD1 (5 bases). The CDR3 has 13 amino acids. The V end was cut by 4 bases, the J end by 3 bases, with 9 bases between. CDR1 and CDR2 from the germline V gene are MNHEY and SVGEGT. The DNA of the CDR3 is TGTGCCAGCAGTTCAGGGTTCGACACTGAAGCTTTCTTT. This codes for CASSSGFDTEAFF.

The chain carries TRBV7-9 and TRBJ2-4; the match to TRBD1 covers 7 bases. The CDR3 totals 15 residues. The germline gives CDR1 SEHNR, CDR2 FQNEAQ (reference sequence). V gave up 0 bases and J gave up 7 bases; unmatched junction bases: 6. The CDR3 spells CASSLATGAGNIQYF. The DNA of the CDR3 is TGTGCCAGCAGCTTAGCTACAGGGGCGGGTAACATTCAGTACTTC.

The J gene is TRBJ1-6, the V gene TRBV6-5; D gene uncertain. CDR1 and CDR2 (germline): MNHEY, SVGAGI. The CDR3 is 13 amino acids. The ends were cut back, 4 bases at V and 8 bases at J, with 9 bases in the middle. The CDR3 is CASSSGKDSPLHF. The DNA of the CDR3 is TGTGCCAGCAGTTCCGGGAAGGATTCACCCCTCCACTTT.

The V gene is TRBV7-2, the J gene TRBJ2-5; 10 bases match TRBD1. CDR3 length: 14 amino acids. V lost 4 bases and J lost 4; bases outside the gene matches: 3. Germline loops: CDR1 SGHTA, CDR2 FQGNSA. The chain's CDR3 is CASSSTGGAETQYF. In DNA form, the CDR3 reads TGTGCCAGCAGCTCGACAGGGGGCGCAGAGACCCAGTACTTC.

The V gene is TRBV28, the J gene TRBJ2-2; 8 positions agree with TRBD1. Germline loops: CDR1 MDHEN, CDR2 SYDVKM. This CDR3 comprises 16 residues. V gave up 7 bases and J gave up 0 bases; unmatched junction bases: 7. The CDR3 reads CASKRQGRANTGELFF. CDR3 DNA: TGTGCCAGCAAAAGACAGGGGAGAGCGAACACCGGGGAGCTGTTTTTT.

Points on this clone: One end of the junction varies from germline; a read error may be responsible. In DNA, the CDR3 is TGTGCTAGCAGCCCACAGGGTTTTGAGCAGTTCTTC. Protein product: CASSPQGFEQFF. The rearrangement uses TRBV7-7 and TRBJ2-1; D might be TRBD1 (6 bases). Germline V gene sequence: CDR1 SSHAT, CDR2 FNYEAQ (reference sequence). The length of the CDR3 is 12 residues. Complete variable domain (other parts from reference TRBV7-7 and TRBJ2-1): GAGVSQSPRYKVTKRGQDVTLRCDPISSHATLYWYQQALGQGPEFLTYFNYEAQPDKSGLPSDRFSAERPEGSISTLTIQRTEQRDSAMYRCASSPQGFEQFFGPGTRLTVL.

The V and J genes are TRBV6-5 and TRBJ1-5, with a possible D match to TRBD1 (5 bases). V dropped 5 bases and J dropped 8 bases, with 16 bases sitting between them. Germline CDR1 and CDR2: MNHEY and SVGAGI. The CDR3 is 14 amino acids. Here the CDR3 reads CASSNLGQRKPQHF. Here the CDR3 DNA reads TGTGCCAGCAGTAACCTCGGACAAAGGAAGCCCCAGCATTTT.

V usage is TRBV4-3 and J usage is TRBJ1-2, with 7 positions matching TRBD1. The CDR3 spans 18 residues. With V trimmed by 0 bases and J by 7 bases, 17 bases remained unmatched. Germline V lookup: CDR1 LGHNA, CDR2 YSLEER. The CDR3 sequence is CASSQDLVAAGGGSGYTF. The CDR3 nucleotides read TGCGCCAGCAGCCAAGATCTCGTCGCCGCAGGGGGAGGTAGTGGCTACACCTTC.

This clone appeared once. The chain uses TRBV20-1 and TRBJ2-7, with D possibly matching TRBD2 (7 bases). Trimming removed 3 bases from V and 6 bases from J, with 9 bases in between. Germline V CDR1 and CDR2: DFQATT, SNEGSKA (reference sequence). The CDR3 sequence is 11 residues long. The CDR3 loop is CSARGGREQYF. DNA of the CDR3: TGCAGTGCTAGGGGGGGGCGCGAGCAGTACTTC.

The V gene is TRBV7-9, the J gene TRBJ2-6; D gene ambiguous. The CDR3 loop spans 15 amino acids. Germline V gene lookup returns CDR1 SEHNR and CDR2 FQNEAQ (reference sequence). The V and J ends lost 4 bases and 1 base respectively, with 8 bases between them. The CDR3 sequence: CASSSSESGANVLTF. The DNA for the CDR3 is TGTGCCAGCAGCTCCAGCGAATCTGGGGCCAACGTCCTGACTTTC.

The genes are TRBV20-1 and TRBJ2-1, with D tentatively TRBD1 or TRBD2 (6 bases each). CDR3 length equals 12 residues. The germline gives CDR1 DFQATT, CDR2 SNEGSKA (reference sequence). V was clipped by 3 bases and J by 10 bases, with 13 bases between them. The CDR3 sequence: CSASGGGDEQFF. The CDR3 DNA reads as TGCAGTGCTAGTGGAGGGGGTGACGAGCAGTTCTTC.